The 13 T cell receptor beta chains below come from one sample, sequenced in a study of blood T cell repertoires in COVID-19. The repertoire was sequenced with immunoSEQ multiplex PCR; TCRdb's copy has only in-frame clones and lacks some. The profile shows about 280,000 clones, around 85% of them singletons. Sample: PBMCs or T cells enriched from blood (not recorded which). These receptors were collected from a woman aged 45 to 65 who had recovered from COVID-19.

The chain links TRBV29-1 to TRBJ2-1; tentative D call: TRBD2 (6 bases). The germline CDR1 and CDR2 sequences are SQVTM and ANQGSEA. CDR3 length equals 12 residues. Trimming took 7 bases from V and 8 from J, leaving 15 bases between them. The CDR3 spells CSALTSGDEQFF. As DNA, the CDR3 is TGCAGCGCCCTCACTTCGGGGGATGAGCAGTTCTTC.

The CDR3 sequence is CASSYSGTWTRETGELFF. The CDR3 DNA is TGTGCCAGCAGTTACTCGGGTACTTGGACTAGGGAAACCGGGGAGCTGTTTTTT. This sequence joins TRBV6-2 or TRBV6-3 and TRBJ2-2; 7 bases line up with TRBD2. V shed 0 bases and J 5 bases; nucleotides not matched to a gene: 12. Germline CDR1 MNHEY, CDR2 SVGEGT. The CDR3 runs to 18 residues.

This chain connects TRBV7-2 to TRBJ1-4; D may be TRBD1 (6 bases). CDR1 is SGHTA and CDR2 is FQGNSA in the germline V gene. CDR3 size: 17 residues. V was shortened by 1 base and J by 5 bases, with 17 bases between the two germline ends. The CDR3: CASSLEVRWQGNEKLFF. DNA of the CDR3: TGTGCCAGCAGCTTAGAAGTAAGGTGGCAGGGGAATGAAAAACTGTTTTTT.

The genes are TRBV12-5 and TRBJ2-7; D may be TRBD1 (5 bases). The CDR3 is 16 residues long. V lost 2 bases and J 0 bases, leaving 14 bases between the germline ends. The germline V gene encodes CDR1 LGHNT and CDR2 FRNRAP. The CDR3 DNA follows: TGTGCTAGTGGTTTGTTTCCTTGGACATACTCCTACGAGCAGTACTTC. Its protein is CASGLFPWTYSYEQYF. Full variable domain (remainder filled in from reference TRBV12-5 and TRBJ2-7): DARVTQTPRHKVTEMGQEVTMRCQPILGHNTVFWYRQTMMQGLELLAYFRNRAPLDDSGMPKDRFSAEMPDATLATLKIQPSEPRDSAVYFCASGLFPWTYSYEQYFGPGTRLTVT.

This rearrangement joins TRBV7-9 to TRBJ1-3; D may be TRBD1 (6 bases). Germline V CDR1 and CDR2: SEHNR, FQNEAQ (reference sequence). V lost 4 bases to trimming and J lost 6 bases, with 10 bases between them. This CDR3 comprises 13 residues. The CDR3 bases are TGTGCCAGCAGCTCGGCGGGGGCAAACACCATATATTTT. Translated, it gives CASSSAGANTIYF. Variable domain in full (rest from reference TRBV7-9 and TRBJ1-3): DTGVSQNPRHKITKRGQNVTFRCDPISEHNRLYWYRQTLGQGPEFLTYFQNEAQLEKSRLLSDRFSAERPKGSFSTLEIQRTEQGDSAMYLCASSSAGANTIYFGEGSWLTVV.

This clone was seen only a few times. The chain joins TRBV4-3 to TRBJ2-1; TRBD2 matches 11 bases. V lost 3 bases to trimming and J lost 1 base; unmatched junction nucleotides: 11. The CDR3 is 19 residues long. The germline gives CDR1 LGHNA, CDR2 YSLEER. The CDR3 region is CASSQSLAGGYGSYNEQFF. The DNA for the CDR3 is TGCGCCAGCAGCCAGTCCCTAGCGGGAGGATACGGGTCCTACAATGAGCAGTTCTTC.

This sequence joins TRBV28 and TRBJ1-2; D possibly corresponds to TRBD1 (6 bases). The CDR3 length is 14 residues. Germline V gene data show CDR1 as MDHEN and CDR2 as SYDVKM. V dropped 5 bases and J dropped 4 bases, with 14 bases sitting between them. The CDR3, as DNA: TGTGCCAGCAGTCCCACACAGGGCGGCTATGGCTACACCTTC. Translating it yields CASSPTQGGYGYTF.

This chain joins TRBV5-6 and TRBJ1-2; TRBD1 agrees at 9 bases. The length of the CDR3 is 15 residues. Germline lookup yields CDR1 SGHDT and CDR2 YYEEEE. J lost 12 bases, V lost 4 bases, and 16 bases had no gene match. CDR3 protein: CASSVNWGQGLKNTF. The CDR3 region has the DNA TGTGCCAGCAGCGTTAATTGGGGACAGGGTTTGAAGAACACCTTC. The complete variable domain, with remaining parts taken from reference TRBV5-6 and TRBJ1-2, reads DAGVTQSPTHLIKTRGQQVTLRCSPKSGHDTVSWYQQALGQGPQFIFQYYEEEERQRGNFPDRFSGHQFPNYSSELNVNALLLGDSALYLCASSVNWGQGLKNTFGSGTRLTVV.

This chain joins TRBV5-8 and TRBJ1-2; 7 nucleotides line up with TRBD1. There are 17 residues in the CDR3. The J segment lost 7 bases and the V segment lost 4 bases, leaving 19 bases of the junction unmatched. Per germline, CDR1 SGHTS and CDR2 YDEGEE. The chain's CDR3 is CASSRPGIMEGAFGYTF. CDR3 DNA: TGTGCCAGCAGCCGTCCCGGGATTATGGAGGGGGCATTTGGCTACACCTTC.

V usage is TRBV28 and J usage is TRBJ2-5; 8 bases match TRBD1. The CDR3 has 14 amino acids. Germline trimming cut 6 bases from V and 3 bases from J; bases unmatched to any gene: 6. Germline loops: CDR1 MDHEN, CDR2 SYDVKM. The CDR3 bases are TGTGCCAGCAGCCTACAGGGGGTTAAAGAGACCCAGTACTTC. Translated: CASSLQGVKETQYF.

V usage is TRBV24-1 and J usage is TRBJ2-7; D ambiguous. The CDR3 totals 13 residues. V dropped 1 base and J dropped 3 bases, with 6 bases sitting between them. Germline V CDR1 and CDR2: KGHDR, SFDVKD. The CDR3 here is CATSDFYGYEQYF. The CDR3, as DNA: TGTGCCACCAGTGATTTTTACGGCTACGAGCAGTACTTC.

This chain joins TRBV24-1 and TRBJ2-3; TRBD1 aligns across 8 bases. The length of the CDR3 is 14 residues. Germline V CDR1 and CDR2: KGHDR, SFDVKD. With 7 bases clipped from V and 1 base from J, the junction kept 3 bases outside the gene matches. The CDR3 sequence is CATRGQGRTDTQYF. Written as DNA, the CDR3 is TGTGCCACCAGAGGACAGGGCCGCACAGATACGCAGTATTTT.

In nucleotides, the CDR3 is TGTGCCACCAGCAGAGATATAAGCGGGATAAGTTCTGGGGAGCAGTACTTC. It specifies CATSRDISGISSGEQYF. V usage is TRBV15 and J usage is TRBJ2-7; 7 nucleotides align to TRBD2. V trimming: 0 bases; J trimming: 7 bases; junction bases outside the gene matches: 15. CDR1 and CDR2 (germline): LNHNV, YYDKDF (reference sequence). CDR3 length equals 17 residues.